This entry features one T cell receptor (beta chain) sequence. Study processing details: It was from reference gene primer amplification that nucleated cell counts were estimated. The method was immunoSEQ multiplex PCR; TCRdb's version includes in-frame clones alone and lacks a portion of them. V and J calls and clone size are copied from that table; D and trimming were computed from the DNA. The sample lists approximately 330,000 clones, about 91% seen once, with approximately 9.3% in the top ten. The data stem from a study of blood T cell repertoires in COVID-19. As for the study in general: Samples representing acute and convalescent COVID-19 were sourced from the United States, Italy and Spain. In each case, the material was cDNA or gDNA derived from T cells, B-cell-depleted T cells, or PBMCs.

Those enrolled in Seattle joined during active infection and were followed longitudinally afterward. Germline values: CDR1 MNHEY, CDR2 SVGAGI. Trimming at V came to 6 bases and at J to 4 bases, leaving 6 bases not matched to a gene. The CDR3 sequence is 14 residues long. The origin of this receptor is a man younger than 40 with COVID-19, enrolled during active disease. What was sequenced was peripheral blood. The rearrangement uses TRBV6-5 and TRBJ1-2, with 9 bases aligning to TRBD1. CDR3 protein: CASRNRGPSYGYTF. CDR3 coding DNA: TGTGCCAGCAGAAACAGGGGGCCCAGCTATGGCTACACCTTC.